This T cell receptor (beta chain) is from a study of blood T cell repertoires in COVID-19. The wider study: Some COVID-19 samples were acute and others convalescent; all came from the United States, Italy and Spain. PBMCs, B-cell-depleted T cells, or T cells were the source of the cDNA or gDNA that made up the material.

Germline V gene lookup returns CDR1 LNHNV and CDR2 YYDKDF (reference sequence). V was pared by 3 bases and J by 2 bases, with 4 bases of the junction left unmatched. The CDR3 totals 15 residues. The assay was immunoSEQ multiplex PCR, and TCRdb's table has in-frame clones only and misses some. Here the sample spans some 90,000 clones, around 88% being singletons. The chain joins TRBV15 to TRBJ2-7; 10 bases are a match to TRBD2. This clonotype was obtained from a human donor in a cohort sampled during active COVID-19. The sequenced material came from peripheral blood. The CDR3: CATSRSSGGAYEQYF. The CDR3 DNA is TGTGCCACCAGCAGGTCGAGCGGGGGGGCCTACGAGCAGTACTTC. Combining the CDR3 with reference TRBV15 and TRBJ2-7 gives the whole variable domain DAMVIQNPRYQVTQFGKPVTLSCSQTLNHNVMYWYQQKSSQAPKLLFHYYDKDFNNEADTPDNFQSRRPNTSFCFLDIRSPGLGDTAMYLCATSRSSGGAYEQYFGPGTRLTVT.